Listed below are T cell receptor beta chains from one sample, sequenced in a study of blood T cell repertoires in COVID-19. This table comes from immunoSEQ multiplex PCR, and its TCRdb copy is limited to in-frame clones, with some not included. The repertoire holds 200,000 to 250,000 clones, with roughly 84% as singletons. Sample: peripheral blood. The source is an older woman with acute or convalescent COVID-19. The CDR3 runs from the conserved cysteine through the conserved F or W. The order of the fields is D gene, V gene, CDR3 length, J gene, clone size, CDR3 protein, CDR3 DNA. A D gene is named only where the DNA matches it firmly. Size tells how often a clone was seen (once, few, many) or the class of an expanded clone, and some rows leave it out.

D: NA
V: TRBV4-1
length: 15
J: TRBJ2-1
size: NA
CDR3: CASSQRLVAHVEQFF
DNA: TGCGCCAGCAGTCAGAGGCTAGTTGCTCATGTTGAGCAGTTCTTC

D: TRBD1
V: TRBV7-2
length: 15
J: TRBJ1-2
size: NA
CDR3: CASSPAGTGPYGYTF
DNA: TGTGCCAGCAGCCCCGCCGGGACAGGGCCCTATGGCTACACCTTC

D: NA
V: TRBV4-1
length: 14
J: TRBJ1-2
size: NA
CDR3: CASSQPRRGNGYTF
DNA: TGCGCCAGCAGCCAACCCAGGAGGGGAAATGGCTACACCTTC

D: NA
V: TRBV19
length: 15
J: TRBJ1-2
size: NA
CDR3: CASSIPSTIGYGYTF
DNA: TGTGCCAGTAGTATTCCCTCGACAATTGGCTATGGCTACACCTTC

D: NA
V: TRBV19
length: 13
J: TRBJ1-1
size: once
CDR3: CASSRGGNTEAFF
DNA: TGTGCCAGTAGTAGAGGAGGGAACACTGAAGCTTTCTTT

D: TRBD1
V: TRBV5-4
length: 13
J: TRBJ1-2
size: few
CDR3: CASSRDRGHGYTF
DNA: TGTGCCAGCAGCCGGGACAGGGGCCATGGCTACACCTTC

D: NA
V: TRBV5-1
length: 13
J: TRBJ1-1
size: once
CDR3: CASSLDGVTEAFF
DNA: TGCGCCAGCAGCTTGGACGGAGTTACTGAAGCTTTCTTT

D: TRBD1
V: TRBV7-9
length: 14
J: TRBJ1-2
size: NA
CDR3: CASSLEPGGFGYTF
DNA: TGTGCCAGCAGCTTAGAACCAGGGGGGTTTGGCTACACCTTC

D: TRBD1
V: TRBV7-2
length: 14
J: TRBJ2-5
size: NA
CDR3: CASSYRGRQETQYF
DNA: TGTGCCAGCAGCTACAGGGGACGTCAAGAGACCCAGTACTTC

D: NA
V: TRBV6-5
length: 14
J: TRBJ2-5
size: NA
CDR3: CATGRGGGLETQYF
DNA: TGTGCCACAGGGCGTGGGGGGGGCCTCGAGACCCAGTACTTC

D: NA
V: TRBV6-5
length: 15
J: TRBJ2-7
size: NA
CDR3: CASSYSRDSSYEQYF
DNA: TGTGCCAGCAGTTACTCGCGGGACAGCTCCTACGAGCAGTACTTC

D: NA
V: TRBV12-3/TRBV12-4
length: 13
J: TRBJ1-1
size: NA
CDR3: CASRRQENTEAFF
DNA: TGTGCCAGCAGAAGACAGGAGAACACTGAAGCTTTCTTT

D: TRBD2
V: TRBV7-2
length: 17
J: TRBJ2-5
size: NA
CDR3: CASSPATRTSGGNTQYF
DNA: TGTGCCAGCAGCCCAGCGACCAGGACTAGCGGGGGGAACACCCAGTACTTC

D: NA
V: TRBV19
length: 14
J: TRBJ1-6
size: NA
CDR3: CASSIRDTNSPLHF
DNA: TGTGCCAGTAGTATCCGGGACACAAATTCACCCCTCCACTTT

D: NA
V: TRBV30
length: 17
J: TRBJ1-1
size: NA
CDR3: CAWSPHTGRAVNTEAFF
DNA: TGTGCCTGGAGTCCTCATACAGGGAGAGCGGTGAACACTGAAGCTTTCTTT

D: NA
V: TRBV7-9
length: 16
J: TRBJ1-3
size: NA
CDR3: CASSLDRSSPGNTIYF
DNA: TGTGCCAGCAGCTTAGACAGGTCCAGTCCTGGAAACACCATATATTTT

D: TRBD1
V: TRBV6-5
length: 12
J: TRBJ1-1
size: NA
CDR3: CASSYPGQGAFF
DNA: TGTGCCAGCAGTTACCCGGGACAGGGAGCTTTCTTT

D: NA
V: TRBV2
length: 13
J: TRBJ2-7
size: NA
CDR3: CASSDIDSGEQYF
DNA: TGTGCCAGCAGTGACATCGATTCGGGAGAGCAGTACTTC

D: NA
V: TRBV7-2
length: 15
J: TRBJ2-3
size: once
CDR3: CASSRGGASTDTQYF
DNA: TGTGCCAGCAGCCGCGGGGGCGCGAGCACAGATACGCAGTATTTT

D: TRBD1
V: TRBV10-1
length: 15
J: TRBJ1-3
size: few
CDR3: CASRRDRGSGNTIYF
DNA: TGCGCCAGCCGCCGGGACAGGGGTTCGGGAAACACCATATATTTT

D: TRBD1
V: TRBV4-1
length: 16
J: TRBJ2-3
size: NA
CDR3: CASSQGQGTSTDTQYF
DNA: TGCGCCAGCAGCCAAGGACAGGGAACTAGCACAGATACGCAGTATTTT

D: NA
V: TRBV6-2/TRBV6-3
length: 16
J: TRBJ1-2
size: NA
CDR3: CASSYSSGFQGNGYTF
DNA: TGTGCCAGCAGTTACTCGAGTGGGTTCCAGGGCAATGGCTACACCTTC

D: NA
V: TRBV7-2
length: 14
J: TRBJ1-2
size: NA
CDR3: CASSPTAGNYGYTF
DNA: TGTGCCAGCAGCCCGACGGCGGGTAACTATGGCTACACCTTC

D: TRBD1
V: TRBV5-5
length: 16
J: TRBJ1-6
size: NA
CDR3: CASSFRIDRGRSPLHF
DNA: TGTGCCAGCAGCTTCCGAATCGACAGGGGAAGATCACCCCTCCACTTT

D: NA
V: TRBV7-2
length: 14
J: TRBJ2-7
size: NA
CDR3: CASSLIGGPYEQYF
DNA: TGTGCCAGCAGCTTAATCGGGGGGCCCTACGAGCAGTACTTC

D: TRBD1
V: TRBV7-9
length: 16
J: TRBJ2-4
size: once
CDR3: CASSLGQGLAKNIQYF
DNA: TGTGCCAGCAGTTTGGGACAGGGCCTAGCCAAAAACATTCAGTACTTC

D: NA
V: TRBV6-2/TRBV6-3
length: 11
J: TRBJ1-2
size: NA
CDR3: CASSTEMGYTF
DNA: TGTGCCAGCAGTACAGAGATGGGCTACACCTTC

D: NA
V: TRBV3-1/TRBV3-2
length: 12
J: TRBJ1-6
size: NA
CDR3: CASSQEGGPVHF
DNA: TGTGCCAGCAGCCAAGAGGGGGGACCCGTGCACTTT

D: TRBD1
V: TRBV27
length: 14
J: TRBJ1-1
size: NA
CDR3: CASSLRGLGTEAFF
DNA: TGTGCCAGCAGTTTGAGGGGGCTGGGGACTGAAGCTTTCTTT

D: NA
V: TRBV19
length: 18
J: TRBJ2-1
size: NA
CDR3: CASSRTGTGDRSYNEQFF
DNA: TGTGCCAGTAGTAGAACCGGGACGGGAGACCGTTCCTACAATGAGCAGTTCTTC

D: TRBD1
V: TRBV2
length: 13
J: TRBJ1-1
size: NA
CDR3: CASSGQGGSEAFF
DNA: TGTGCCAGCAGTGGACAGGGTGGATCTGAAGCTTTCTTT

D: NA
V: TRBV2
length: 14
J: TRBJ1-2
size: NA
CDR3: CASSLVRGGSGYTF
DNA: TGTGCCAGCAGCCTCGTGCGGGGAGGAAGTGGCTACACCTTC

D: NA
V: TRBV6-1
length: 12
J: TRBJ2-1
size: NA
CDR3: CASSEARQEQFF
DNA: TGTGCCAGCAGTGAAGCCAGACAGGAGCAGTTCTTC

D: NA
V: TRBV6-1
length: 11
J: TRBJ2-7
size: few
CDR3: CASSEARKQYF
DNA: TGTGCCAGCAGTGAAGCGAGGAAACAGTACTTC

D: NA
V: TRBV5-4
length: 14
J: TRBJ1-4
size: NA
CDR3: CASSLGGRNEKLFF
DNA: TGTGCCAGCAGCTTAGGGGGACGTAATGAAAAACTGTTTTTT

D: NA
V: TRBV24-1
length: 18
J: TRBJ1-4
size: NA
CDR3: CATKPSRFVVTENEKLFF
DNA: TGTGCCACCAAACCTTCGCGGTTTGTGGTAACCGAGAATGAAAAACTGTTTTTT

D: NA
V: TRBV20-1
length: 11
J: TRBJ2-7
size: NA
CDR3: CSADGGYEQYF
DNA: TGCAGTGCCGACGGGGGTTACGAGCAGTACTTC

D: NA
V: TRBV7-3
length: 17
J: TRBJ2-6
size: NA
CDR3: CASSLFPPGAGANVLTF
DNA: TGTGCCAGCAGCTTATTCCCCCCCGGAGCTGGGGCCAACGTCCTGACTTTC

D: TRBD1
V: TRBV28
length: 16
J: TRBJ2-7
size: once
CDR3: CASSSPGTGTTYEQYF
DNA: TGTGCCAGCAGTTCCCCCGGGACAGGGACCACCTACGAGCAGTACTTC

D: NA
V: TRBV5-6
length: 13
J: TRBJ1-6
size: NA
CDR3: CASSFSANSPLHF
DNA: TGTGCCAGCAGCTTTAGCGCGAACTCACCCCTCCACTTT

D: TRBD1
V: TRBV5-8
length: 17
J: TRBJ2-2
size: NA
CDR3: CASSLLVGTGNTGELFF
DNA: TGTGCCAGCAGCTTGTTAGTAGGGACAGGGAACACCGGGGAGCTGTTTTTT

D: NA
V: TRBV7-8
length: 11
J: TRBJ1-1
size: NA
CDR3: CASSPGFTAFF
DNA: TGTGCCAGCAGCCCGGGGTTCACGGCTTTCTTT

D: NA
V: TRBV29-1
length: 13
J: TRBJ1-2
size: NA
CDR3: CSARTASNYGYTF
DNA: TGCAGCGCTCGGACAGCGAGTAACTATGGCTACACCTTC